This is a list of T cell receptor beta chains from one sample in a study of blood T cell repertoires in COVID-19. Here immunoSEQ multiplex PCR was the method, and the copy in TCRdb shows in-frame clones only, minus some. The sample lists about 200,000 clones; around 85% were seen once. Sequenced: peripheral blood. The receptor set was obtained from a woman older than 75 with acute or convalescent COVID-19. Each CDR3 is given with its conserved first and last residue. The D gene is left open where the match is weak. For some rows the clone size is stated as once, few or many, or as a class when expanded; others skip it.

cdr3_nt cdr3_aa d_call v_call clone_size cdr3_length j_call
TGTGCCAGCAGCGTAAAAACAGGGTCTAGCCTTGGGGAAAAACTGTTTTTT CASSVKTGSSLGEKLFF NA TRBV7-9 NA 17 TRBJ1-4
TGTGCCAGCAGCTTAGCCCCCCATCGACAGGGCTCCTACGAGCAGTACTTC CASSLAPHRQGSYEQYF TRBD1 TRBV11-3 NA 17 TRBJ2-7
TGTGCCAGCAGCCCACGGACAGGCCTCCGCGGGGAGCTGTTTTTT CASSPRTGLRGELFF TRBD1 TRBV11-3 NA 15 TRBJ2-2
TGTGCCAGCTACAGGCTTCGCGGTGAAAAACTGTTTTTT CASYRLRGEKLFF NA TRBV2 NA 13 TRBJ1-4
TGCGCCAGCAGCCCGTTGACAGAAAACAATGAGCAGTTCTTC CASSPLTENNEQFF NA TRBV4-1 NA 14 TRBJ2-1
TGTGCCAGCAGCCAAGCTAGCGACTCCTACGAGCAGTACTTC CASSQASDSYEQYF NA TRBV3-1/TRBV3-2 NA 14 TRBJ2-7
TGTGCCACCAGTGACCCGGGGGTGGGTAATGAGCAGTTCTTC CATSDPGVGNEQFF NA TRBV24-1 NA 14 TRBJ2-1
TGTGCCCGTGGCTCATCGTATGAGACCCAGTACTTC CARGSSYETQYF NA TRBV2 once 12 TRBJ2-5
TGTGCCAGTACCGCGGGGGGAGGCTACGAGCAGTACTTC CASTAGGGYEQYF TRBD2 TRBV19 once 13 TRBJ2-7
TGCGCCAACGTAACCCGGGACTACAAATACGAGCAGTACTTC CANVTRDYKYEQYF TRBD2 TRBV5-1 few 14 TRBJ2-7
TGTGCCAGCAACCCCACTTGGGAGACCCAGTACTTC CASNPTWETQYF NA TRBV6-2/TRBV6-3 NA 12 TRBJ2-5
TGTGCCAGCAAGACCACAGGGGGCGGATCTGAAGCTTTCTTT CASKTTGGGSEAFF TRBD1 TRBV2 NA 14 TRBJ1-1
TGTGCCAGCAGCTCCGGGAGTTACAATGAGCAGTTCTTC CASSSGSYNEQFF NA TRBV7-3 NA 13 TRBJ2-1
TGTGCCTGGGGGGGGCCAGGGGATCAGCCCCAGCATTTT CAWGGPGDQPQHF NA TRBV30 NA 13 TRBJ1-5
TGCGCCAGCACAACCCTAGGACAGAACTATGGCTACACCTTC CASTTLGQNYGYTF NA TRBV5-1 NA 14 TRBJ1-2
TGTGCCTGGAGATTGACAGGGGCCACCAATCAGCCCCAGCATTTT CAWRLTGATNQPQHF TRBD1 TRBV30 NA 15 TRBJ1-5